The clone carrying this T cell receptor beta chain has just one count. The antigen remains undetermined. This entry belongs to a study of T cell responses to AZD1222 COVID-19 vaccine. Whole-study findings and limits: Only 5 or 6 people who got AZD1222 tested seropositive at baseline. Sampling captured repertoires only after the peak T cell response.

Germline lookup yields CDR1 MNHNY and CDR2 SVGAGI (reference sequence). After removal of 6 bases from V and 2 bases from J, the junction contained 8 bases not matched to a gene. CDR3 length equals 15 residues. Produced via immunoSEQ multiplex PCR; TCRdb's table is partial and in-frame only. Seen here are some 150,000 clones, around 83% observed once, and the top ten hold about 5.4%. Sequencing was performed on peripheral blood, taken 28 days after the second AZD1222 dose. The sequence came from an adult who received the AZD1222 COVID-19 vaccine. This sequence joins TRBV6-6 and TRBJ1-1; 8 positions agree with TRBD1. The CDR3 nucleotides are TGTGCCAGCAGCGGAACAGGGGGGGGCAACACTGAAGCTTTCTTT. This translates into CASSGTGGGNTEAFF.